One sample yielded the 22 T cell receptor beta chains listed below, sequenced in a study of T cell changes during pregnancy in multiple sclerosis (dated by TCRdb to between 2019 and 2020). To prepare the library, the immunoSEQ multiplex PCR assay was applied. Entries here come from immuneACCESS through TCRdb and include only in-frame sequences with V and J called. Some clones fail to appear in such tables; in the studies checked, an unresolved V gene covers under half of the shortfall, and the cause of the remainder is unknown. In all, the sample holds under 65,000 clones, and over 80% of those were seen once. Of the sample, 0.6% to 0.7% is held by the ten largest clones. The sample was CD4+ T cells from peripheral blood mononuclear cells, taken after pregnancy. These TCRs come from a female donor with multiple sclerosis, enrolled in a pregnancy study.

The chain carries TRBV5-4 and TRBJ2-7; 9 bases agree with TRBD1. The CDR3 extends over 16 amino acids. With 0 bases clipped from V and 3 bases from J, the junction kept 7 bases outside the gene matches. The V gene's germline CDR1 is SGHNT and CDR2 YYREEE (reference sequence). CDR3 DNA sequence: TGTGCCAGCAGCTTGGAAGAGCCGGGACAGGGCTACGAGCAGTACTTC. This codes for CASSLEEPGQGYEQYF. Based on the CDR3 plus reference TRBV5-4 and TRBJ2-7, the full variable domain is ETGVTQSPTHLIKTRGQQVTLRCSSQSGHNTVSWYQQALGQGPQFIFQYYREEENGRGNFPPRFSGLQFPNYSSELNVNALELDDSALYLCASSLEEPGQGYEQYFGPGTRLTVT.

V usage is TRBV5-6 and J usage is TRBJ1-2; TRBD1 matches 7 bases. V gave up 1 base and J gave up 0 bases; unmatched junction bases: 3. CDR1 is SGHDT, CDR2 YYEEEE, per germline. The CDR3 is 15 residues long. In nucleotides, the CDR3 is TGTGCCAGCAGCTTGATGGACAGGCCTAACTATGGCTACACCTTC. Translation: CASSLMDRPNYGYTF.

This rearrangement joins TRBV14 to TRBJ1-4; tentatively, D is TRBD1 (6 bases). The CDR3 covers 17 residues. V was shortened by 0 bases and J by 4 bases, with 15 bases between the two germline ends. CDR1 is SGHDN and CDR2 is FVKESK in the germline V gene. CDR3 coding DNA: TGTGCCAGCAGCCAAGATCCGCCACAGGGTTTTAATGAAAAACTGTTTTTT. It yields the protein CASSQDPPQGFNEKLFF.

The V and J genes are TRBV18 and TRBJ1-2; D remains unclear. V shed 6 bases and J shed 3 bases, with 11 bases lying between them. Germline-derived CDR1 and CDR2 are KGHSH and LQKENI. The CDR3 is made up of 13 amino acids. The CDR3 sequence is CASSPTVDYGYTF. In nucleotides, the CDR3 is TGTGCCAGCTCGCCTACGGTGGACTATGGCTACACCTTC.

V usage is TRBV18 and J usage is TRBJ1-2; possibly TRBD1 for D (6 bases). Germline V CDR1 and CDR2: KGHSH, LQKENI. There are 12 residues in the CDR3. Trimming took 6 bases from V and 4 from J, leaving 9 bases between them. CDR3 in DNA: TGTGCCAGCTCGGACAGTCTCTATGGCTACACCTTC. It is translated as CASSDSLYGYTF.

The chain's CDR3 is CASSLVGQGAGYGYTF. The CDR3 nucleotides read TGTGCCAGCAGCTTAGTGGGCCAGGGGGCCGGCTATGGCTACACCTTC. The chain employs TRBV7-8 and TRBJ1-2; TRBD1 matches at 8 bases. J was trimmed by 4 bases and V by 1 base; bases with no gene match: 8. Germline lookup yields CDR1 SGHVS and CDR2 FQNEAQ. The CDR3 contains 16 residues.

This rearrangement joins TRBV7-3 to TRBJ2-1; the match to TRBD1 covers 9 bases. The ends lost 5 bases at V and 12 bases at J; junction bases unmatched: 8. The CDR3 has 13 amino acids. Germline V gives CDR1 SGHTA, CDR2 FQGTGA. The CDR3 is CASSANRGPGQFF. As DNA, the CDR3 is TGTGCCAGCAGCGCAAACAGGGGGCCCGGGCAGTTCTTC.

The V call is TRBV7-2, the J call TRBJ2-4, with 9 bases that match TRBD1. The junction had 2 bases not matched to a gene; V was cut back by 4 bases and J by 7 bases. Germline V gene lookup returns CDR1 SGHTA and CDR2 FQGNSA. The CDR3 has 13 residues. The CDR3 DNA reads TGTGCCAGCAGCTCCGGGACAGGGAACATTCAGTACTTC. This encodes CASSSGTGNIQYF.

V is TRBV19 and J is TRBJ1-2; D is uncertain. The V gene's germline CDR1 is LNHDA and CDR2 SQIVND (reference sequence). Trimming took off 0 bases at V and 8 bases at J, with 16 bases between the two ends. The CDR3 extends over 15 amino acids. The CDR3 sequence: CASSIEVGRPSGYTF. CDR3 DNA sequence: TGTGCCAGTAGTATAGAGGTGGGCAGGCCGTCCGGCTACACCTTC.

In nucleotides, the CDR3 is TGTGCCTGGAAGTACTCGAACACTGAAGCTTTCTTT. Translating gives CAWKYSNTEAFF. The rearrangement links TRBV30 to TRBJ1-1; D is ambiguous. Germline lookup yields CDR1 GTSNPN and CDR2 SVGIG (reference sequence). V was pared by 4 bases and J by 1 base, with 7 bases between. The CDR3 is made up of 12 amino acids.

The chain combines TRBV6-1 with TRBJ1-4, with TRBD1 matching 9 bases. Germline V gives CDR1 MNHNS, CDR2 SASEGT. The CDR3 covers 18 residues. Trimming removed 2 bases from V and 5 bases from J; junction bases left unmatched: 12. CDR3 sequence reads: CASSERPAGTGRNEKLFF. The CDR3 nucleotides read TGTGCCAGCAGTGAAAGGCCCGCGGGGACAGGGAGAAATGAAAAACTGTTTTTT.

The chain combines TRBV7-2 with TRBJ1-5; TRBD1 might be the D (6 bases). Germline CDR1 is SGHTA and CDR2 is FQGNSA. The CDR3 covers 15 residues. Trimming removed 8 bases at V and 2 bases at J, with 16 bases between. The CDR3 sequence: CASCEKPGGNQPQHF. The CDR3 nucleotides read TGTGCCAGCTGTGAAAAGCCAGGGGGCAATCAGCCCCAGCATTTT.

The chain employs TRBV7-9 and TRBJ1-3; tentatively, D is TRBD1 (5 bases). The V and J ends lost 5 bases and 4 bases respectively, with 24 bases between them. CDR3 length: 18 residues. The germline gives CDR1 SEHNR, CDR2 FQNEAQ (reference sequence). CDR3 region: CASSGQGAGRGRGNTIYF. The CDR3 DNA follows: TGTGCCAGCAGCGGGCAGGGAGCGGGGAGAGGACGAGGAAACACCATATATTTT.

The gene calls are TRBV5-7 and TRBJ2-5, with 7 bases that match TRBD1. TRBV5-7 is classed as an ORF, of uncertain function. The length of the CDR3 is 18 residues. Losses at the gene ends were 3 bases for V and 2 bases for J; bases not matched to a gene: 16. This CDR3 reads CASSSKTKKGQPQETQYF. As DNA, the CDR3 is TGTGCCAGCAGCTCCAAAACGAAGAAGGGACAGCCGCAAGAGACCCAGTACTTC.

The V and J genes are TRBV7-2 and TRBJ1-1; TRBD1 matches at 7 bases. This CDR3 has 15 residues. Germline V gene lookup returns CDR1 SGHTA and CDR2 FQGNSA. V lost 5 bases to trimming and J lost 0 bases; unmatched junction nucleotides: 6. The CDR3: CASSPRGQLNTEAFF. CDR3 coding DNA: TGTGCCAGCAGCCCCCGGGGACAGTTGAACACTGAAGCTTTCTTT.

The chain joins TRBV4-3 to TRBJ1-1; D is possibly TRBD1 (5 bases). The germline V gene encodes CDR1 LGHNA and CDR2 YSLEER. V lost 4 bases to trimming and J lost 4 bases, with 10 bases between them. The CDR3 is 13 amino acids. CDR3 loop: CASSRRGGTEAFF. CDR3 bases: TGCGCCAGCAGCCGGCGGGGCGGCACTGAAGCTTTCTTT.

CDR3 region: CASSLGALQETQYF. CDR3 DNA: TGTGCCAGCAGCTTGGGGGCCTTACAAGAGACCCAGTACTTC. J is TRBJ2-5 and V is TRBV7-8, with a tentative D call TRBD1 (6 bases). This CDR3 has 14 residues. The V end was cut by 3 bases, the J end by 2 bases, with 10 bases between. Germline loops: CDR1 SGHVS, CDR2 FQNEAQ.

The rearrangement uses TRBV7-2 and TRBJ2-7, with D unclear. Germline loops: CDR1 SGHTA, CDR2 FQGNSA. The CDR3 runs to 15 residues. Trimming took off 5 bases at V and 2 bases at J, with 16 bases between the two ends. CDR3 bases: TGTGCCAGCAGCCGGCGGTTCGAAGGAGCCTACGAGCAGTACTTC. As protein: CASSRRFEGAYEQYF.

The chain recombines TRBV7-9 with TRBJ1-1, with 7 positions matching TRBD1. The CDR3 consists of 14 residues. After removal of 4 bases from V and 4 bases from J, the junction contained 6 bases not matched to a gene. Germline CDR1 reads SEHNR; CDR2 reads FQNEAQ (reference sequence). The DNA of the CDR3 is TGTGCCAGCAGCTCGACAGGGAGAGGCACTGAAGCTTTCTTT. This gives the protein CASSSTGRGTEAFF.

This chain connects TRBV18 to TRBJ2-7, with 9 bases fitting TRBD1. Germline V CDR1 and CDR2: KGHSH, LQKENI. V lost 1 base and J lost 4; bases outside the gene matches: 11. This CDR3 spans 17 amino acids. CDR3 coding DNA: TGTGCCAGCTCACCACTTATGACAGGGGGTATAATGTACGAGCAGTACTTC. Translation gives CASSPLMTGGIMYEQYF.

The chain couples TRBV7-2 to TRBJ1-6; D unclear. Trimming stripped 10 bases from V and 0 bases from J, with 7 bases between. Per germline, CDR1 SGHTA and CDR2 FQGNSA. This CDR3 has 13 amino acids. CDR3 sequence: CAIQSSYNSPLHF. CDR3 in DNA: TGTGCCATACAGAGCTCCTATAATTCACCCCTCCACTTT. The whole variable domain, remainder taken from reference TRBV7-2 and TRBJ1-6, is GAGVSQSPSNKVTEKGKDVELRCDPISGHTALYWYRQSLGQGLEFLIYFQGNSAPDKSGLPSDRFSAERTGGSVSTLTIQRTQQEDSAVYLCAIQSSYNSPLHFGNGTRLTVT.

The chain links TRBV19 to TRBJ1-5; TRBD1 matches at 8 bases. V lost 9 bases, J lost 7 bases, and 11 bases stayed unmatched. CDR1 is LNHDA, CDR2 SQIVND, per germline (reference sequence). The CDR3 sequence is 14 residues long. CDR3 residues: CASGQGVWYQPQHF. The CDR3, as DNA: TGTGCCAGCGGACAGGGCGTTTGGTACCAGCCCCAGCATTTT. Using reference TRBV19 and TRBJ1-5 for the parts outside the CDR3, the full variable domain is DGGITQSPKYLFRKEGQNVTLSCEQNLNHDAMYWYRQDPGQGLRLIYYSQIVNDFQKGDIAEGYSVSREKKESFPLTVTSAQKNPTAFYLCASGQGVWYQPQHFGDGTRLSIL.